This T cell receptor beta chain was recorded in a study of OX40 agonist ivuxolimab in advanced cancers. Overall study: Patients receiving dose escalation had hepatocellular carcinoma, melanoma, renal cell or head and neck cancer.

TCRdb's table, derived via immunoSEQ multiplex PCR, lists solely in-frame clones and lacks some. The repertoire consists of around 50,000 clones, with about 88% occurring once and the leading ten covering approximately 13%. The origin of this receptor is an adult with an advanced solid tumor such as melanoma, head and neck, liver or kidney cancer. The source material was CD4+ or CD8+ T cells sorted from blood, sampled in a trial of the OX40 agonist ivuxolimab.

CDR3 region: CASSPRTSGGLEQFF. CDR3 coding DNA: TGTGCCAGCAGCCCACGGACTAGCGGGGGGCTTGAGCAGTTCTTC. This chain joins TRBV7-9 and TRBJ2-1; 14 positions agree with TRBD2. Losses at the gene ends were 5 bases for V and 9 bases for J; bases not matched to a gene: 6. Germline lookup yields CDR1 SEHNR and CDR2 FQNEAQ (reference sequence). The CDR3 is 15 residues long.